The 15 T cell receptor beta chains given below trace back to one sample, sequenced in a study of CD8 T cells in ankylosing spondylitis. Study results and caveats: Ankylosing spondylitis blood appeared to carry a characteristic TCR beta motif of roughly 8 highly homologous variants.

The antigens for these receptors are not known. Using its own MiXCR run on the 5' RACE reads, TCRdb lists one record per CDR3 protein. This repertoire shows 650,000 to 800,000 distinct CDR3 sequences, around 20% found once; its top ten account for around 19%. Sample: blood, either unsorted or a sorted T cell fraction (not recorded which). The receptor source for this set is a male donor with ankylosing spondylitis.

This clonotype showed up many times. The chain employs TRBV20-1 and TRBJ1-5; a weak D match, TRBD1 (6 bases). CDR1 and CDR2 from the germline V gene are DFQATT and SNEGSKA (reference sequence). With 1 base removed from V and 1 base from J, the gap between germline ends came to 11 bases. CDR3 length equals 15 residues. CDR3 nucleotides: TGCAGTGCTAGAGGGCAGGGGATGAGCAATCAGCCCCAGCATTTT. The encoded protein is CSARGQGMSNQPQHF.

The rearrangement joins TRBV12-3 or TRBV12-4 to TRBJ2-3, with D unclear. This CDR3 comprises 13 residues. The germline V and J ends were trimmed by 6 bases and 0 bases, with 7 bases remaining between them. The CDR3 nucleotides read TGTGCCAGCAGGCCTGACAGCACAGATACGCAGTATTTT. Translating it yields CASRPDSTDTQYF.

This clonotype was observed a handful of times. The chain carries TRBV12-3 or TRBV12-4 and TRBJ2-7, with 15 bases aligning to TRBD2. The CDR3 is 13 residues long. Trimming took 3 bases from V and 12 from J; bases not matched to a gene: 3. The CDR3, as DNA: TGTGCCAGCAGTTTCGGACTAGCGGGAGGGCCGTACTTC. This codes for CASSFGLAGGPYF.

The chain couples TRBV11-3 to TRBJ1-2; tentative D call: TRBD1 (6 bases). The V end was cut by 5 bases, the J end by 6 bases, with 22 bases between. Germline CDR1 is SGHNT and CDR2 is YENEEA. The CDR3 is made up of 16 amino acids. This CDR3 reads CASSPWGGTSGDGYTF. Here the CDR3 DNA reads TGTGCCAGCAGCCCCTGGGGGGGCACCTCAGGTGATGGCTACACCTTC.

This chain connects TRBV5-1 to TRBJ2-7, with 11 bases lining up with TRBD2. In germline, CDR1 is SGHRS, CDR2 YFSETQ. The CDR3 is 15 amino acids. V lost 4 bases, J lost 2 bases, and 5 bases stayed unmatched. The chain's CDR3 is CASSVLSGGAYEQYF. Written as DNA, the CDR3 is TGCGCCAGCAGCGTCCTTAGCGGGGGGGCCTACGAGCAGTACTTC.

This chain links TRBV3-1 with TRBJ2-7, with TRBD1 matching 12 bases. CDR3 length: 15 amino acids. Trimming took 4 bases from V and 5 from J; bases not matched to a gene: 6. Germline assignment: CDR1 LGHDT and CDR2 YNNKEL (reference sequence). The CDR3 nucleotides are TGTGCCAGCAGCCGCGGGACAGGGGGCGACAACGAGCAGTACTTC. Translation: CASSRGTGGDNEQYF.

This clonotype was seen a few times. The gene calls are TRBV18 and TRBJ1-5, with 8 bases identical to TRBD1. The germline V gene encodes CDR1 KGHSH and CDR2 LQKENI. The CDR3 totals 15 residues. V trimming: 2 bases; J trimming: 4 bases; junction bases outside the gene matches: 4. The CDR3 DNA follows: TGTGCCAGCTCACCAGCAGGACAGGGTAATCAGCCCCAGCATTTT. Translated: CASSPAGQGNQPQHF.

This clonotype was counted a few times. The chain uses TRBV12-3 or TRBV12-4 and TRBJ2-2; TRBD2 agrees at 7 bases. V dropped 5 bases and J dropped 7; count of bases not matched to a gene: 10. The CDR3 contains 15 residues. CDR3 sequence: CASSAWAGVGGELFF. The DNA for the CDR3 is TGTGCCAGCAGTGCCTGGGCGGGGGTAGGCGGGGAGCTGTTTTTT.

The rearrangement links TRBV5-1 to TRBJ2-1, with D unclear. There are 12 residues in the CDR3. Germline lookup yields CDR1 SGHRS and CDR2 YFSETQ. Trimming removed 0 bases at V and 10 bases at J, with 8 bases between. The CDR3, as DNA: TGCGCCAGCAGCTTGGAGCATCAAGAGCAGTTCTTC. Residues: CASSLEHQEQFF.

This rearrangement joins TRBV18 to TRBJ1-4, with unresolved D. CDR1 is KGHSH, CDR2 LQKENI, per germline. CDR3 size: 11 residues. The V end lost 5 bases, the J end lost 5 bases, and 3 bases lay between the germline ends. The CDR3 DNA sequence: TGTGCCAGCTCATCCAATGAAAAACTGTTTTTT. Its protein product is CASSSNEKLFF.

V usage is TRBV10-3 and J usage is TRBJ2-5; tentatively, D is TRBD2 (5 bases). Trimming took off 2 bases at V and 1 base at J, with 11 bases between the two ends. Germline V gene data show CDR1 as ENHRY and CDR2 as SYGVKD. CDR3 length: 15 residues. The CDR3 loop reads CAISETAAGQETQYF. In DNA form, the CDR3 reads TGTGCCATCAGTGAGACCGCGGCGGGCCAAGAGACCCAGTACTTC.

Here the CDR3 reads CASSLVAGWSTEAFF. The CDR3 DNA sequence: TGTGCCAGCAGCTTAGTGGCAGGGTGGAGCACTGAAGCTTTCTTT. The gene calls are TRBV7-9 and TRBJ1-1, with D tentatively TRBD1 (5 bases). Germline CDR1 and CDR2: SEHNR and FQNEAQ (reference sequence). Between the trimmed V and J ends, which lost 1 base and 4 bases, there was a span of 13 bases. CDR3 length: 15 residues.

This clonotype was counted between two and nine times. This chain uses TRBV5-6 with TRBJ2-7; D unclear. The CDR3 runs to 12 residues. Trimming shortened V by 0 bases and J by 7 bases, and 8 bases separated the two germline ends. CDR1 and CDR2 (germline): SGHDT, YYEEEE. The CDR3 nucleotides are TGTGCCAGCAGCTTGGTCACTCCGGAGCAGTACTTC. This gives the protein CASSLVTPEQYF.

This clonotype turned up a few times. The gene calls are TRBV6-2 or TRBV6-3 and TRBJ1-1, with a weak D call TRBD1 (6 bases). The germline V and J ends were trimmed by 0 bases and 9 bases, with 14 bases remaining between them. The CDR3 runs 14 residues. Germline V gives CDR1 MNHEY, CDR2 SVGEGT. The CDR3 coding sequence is TGTGCCAGCAGTTACTCCACAGGGATCGTTAAAGCTTTCTTT. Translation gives CASSYSTGIVKAFF.

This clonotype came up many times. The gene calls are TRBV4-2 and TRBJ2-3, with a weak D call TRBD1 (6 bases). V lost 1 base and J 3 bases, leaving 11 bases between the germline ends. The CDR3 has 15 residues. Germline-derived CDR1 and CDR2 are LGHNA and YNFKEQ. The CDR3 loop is CASSQVGGATDTQYF. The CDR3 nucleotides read TGTGCCAGCAGCCAAGTAGGGGGAGCAACAGATACGCAGTATTTT.